This entry describes one TCR beta chain. Its antigen is undetermined. From the 5' RACE reads, TCRdb called clonotypes with MiXCR, one entry per CDR3 protein. The table records 9,500 to 12,000 distinct CDR3 sequences, roughly 7.9% of them present only once. These data originate in a study of spatial heterogeneity in lung cancer. Time point of the sample: sample taken at primary tumor resection. Study outcomes and limitations: The number of expanded tumor alpha and beta chains correlated with mutation number.

Germline lookup yields CDR1 MDHEN and CDR2 SYDVKM. The CDR3 contains 16 residues. V lost 6 bases and J 5 bases, leaving 21 bases between the germline ends. The chain recombines TRBV28 with TRBJ2-3; possibly TRBD2 for D (6 bases). The sample consisted of lung tumor tissue, taken at surgery. This clonotype was sampled from a female donor with early-stage non-small cell lung cancer. The CDR3 protein is CASSPMGSDGGDTQYF. In DNA form, the CDR3 reads TGTGCCAGCAGCCCTATGGGCTCCGACGGGGGAGATACGCAGTATTTT.